Shown below are 21 T cell receptor beta chains from a single sample sequenced in a study of OX40 agonist ivuxolimab in advanced cancers. The method was immunoSEQ multiplex PCR; TCRdb's version includes in-frame clones alone and lacks a portion of them. The repertoire includes 49,000 or so clones, approximately 88% of them detected once, and 13% to 15% sits in the top ten. This specimen consisted of CD4+ or CD8+ T cells sorted from blood, obtained in a trial of the OX40 agonist ivuxolimab. All receptors derive from an adult with an advanced solid tumor such as melanoma, head and neck, liver or kidney cancer.

The genes are TRBV28 and TRBJ2-7; TRBD1 aligns across 11 bases. V lost 6 bases and J lost 5; bases outside the gene matches: 9. This CDR3 is built from 15 residues. Germline V gene sequence: CDR1 MDHEN, CDR2 SYDVKM. CDR3 residues: CASRLRGQGAHEQYF. CDR3 coding DNA: TGTGCCAGCAGGCTACGAGGACAGGGGGCCCACGAGCAGTACTTC.

The V gene is TRBV29-1, the J gene TRBJ2-3, with D tentatively TRBD2 (6 bases). Germline CDR1 and CDR2: SQVTM and ANQGSEA. The CDR3 loop spans 11 amino acids. Trimming took 5 bases from V and 11 from J, leaving 14 bases between them. Here the CDR3 reads CSVLRRDEQYF. CDR3 nucleotides: TGCAGCGTTCTGCGGCGGGACGAGCAGTATTTT.

The J gene is TRBJ1-1, the V gene TRBV6-5; 8 bases are a match to TRBD1. CDR1 is MNHEY and CDR2 is SVGAGI in the germline V gene. The V and J ends lost 6 bases and 1 base, in that order; junction bases with no gene match: 4. The CDR3 spans 14 residues. The CDR3, as DNA: TGTGCCAGCAGGCTACAGGGGGGGAACACTGAAGCTTTCTTT. Translating it yields CASRLQGGNTEAFF.

This clone has just one count. V usage is TRBV6-6 and J usage is TRBJ2-7, with 9 bases identical to TRBD1. The J segment lost 6 bases and the V segment lost 5 bases, leaving 8 bases of the junction unmatched. The CDR3 covers 14 residues. Germline CDR1 is MNHNY and CDR2 is SVGAGI (reference sequence). CDR3 loop: CASSATGGSTEQYF. The CDR3 DNA follows: TGTGCCAGCAGTGCTACAGGGGGCTCGACCGAGCAGTACTTC.

Written as DNA, the CDR3 is TGTGCCAGCAGCGTAGATGGCCTCGCCCAGCCCCAGCATTTT. Protein sequence: CASSVDGLAQPQHF. This sequence joins TRBV9 and TRBJ1-5, with D unclear. CDR3 size: 14 residues. V lost 0 bases, J lost 7 bases, and 11 bases lay in between. Germline V gene data show CDR1 as SGDLS and CDR2 as YYNGEE.

This clone has only one observation. The rearrangement links TRBV6-6 to TRBJ1-1; possibly TRBD1 for D (6 bases). Trimming took 6 bases from V and 6 from J, leaving 17 bases between them. The CDR3 length is 14 residues. Per the germline V gene, CDR1 is MNHNY and CDR2 is SVGAGI (reference sequence). The CDR3 sequence is CASSRVYGGPEAFF. The CDR3 DNA reads as TGTGCCAGCAGCCGTGTCTATGGGGGCCCTGAAGCTTTCTTT.

The CDR3 bases are TGCGCCAGCAGCTTGGTAGTCTTCCGCGACTCCTACAATGAGCAGTTCTTC. Translated: CASSLVVFRDSYNEQFF. The chain is built from TRBV5-1 and TRBJ2-1; D not resolved. V gave up 0 bases and J gave up 0 bases, with 13 bases separating them. The CDR3 is made up of 17 amino acids. Germline-derived CDR1 and CDR2 are SGHRS and YFSETQ.

The chain joins TRBV5-1 to TRBJ2-1; 8 bases map to TRBD2. Germline assignment: CDR1 SGHRS and CDR2 YFSETQ. The CDR3 extends over 12 amino acids. Germline trimming cut 7 bases from V and 13 bases from J; bases unmatched to any gene: 10. In DNA form, the CDR3 reads TGCGCCAGCGGGTTGGAACTAGCGGTTCAGTTCTTC. Protein: CASGLELAVQFF.

This clone was observed a few times. J is TRBJ1-3 and V is TRBV2; D might be TRBD1 (5 bases). Germline V gives CDR1 SNHLY, CDR2 FYNNEI. V dropped 8 bases and J dropped 4 bases, with 18 bases sitting between them. This CDR3 has 15 amino acids. CDR3 nucleotides: TGTGCCAGCTCGATTTCCAGCAGGGTAGGAAACACCATATATTTT. This gives the protein CASSISSRVGNTIYF.

Notes on this clone: The junction and the germline gene differ at one end; a read error may be behind it. This specimen includes other DNA sequences encoding the same CDR3. The J gene is TRBJ2-5, the V gene TRBV7-9; TRBD1 or TRBD2 may be the D gene (5 bases each). The CDR3 sequence is 14 residues long. CDR1 and CDR2 (germline): SEHNR, FQNEAQ (reference sequence). The DNA for the CDR3 is TGTGCCAGTAGCTTAGGGACCGGCCTGGGGACCCAGTACTTC. It codes for CASSLGTGLGTQYF.

The chain uses TRBV5-4 and TRBJ1-2, with 7 bases that match TRBD1. The CDR3 runs to 14 residues. After removal of 1 base from V and 5 bases from J, the junction contained 5 bases not matched to a gene. In germline, CDR1 is SGHNT, CDR2 YYREEE (reference sequence). The CDR3 DNA sequence: TGTGCCAGCAGCTTGAACAGGGGACCTTATGGCTACACCTTC. This encodes CASSLNRGPYGYTF.

This chain uses TRBV28 with TRBJ2-7; the D is unclear. CDR3 length: 14 amino acids. Germline V gene lookup returns CDR1 MDHEN and CDR2 SYDVKM. Trimming took off 7 bases at V and 4 bases at J, with 17 bases between the two ends. The DNA for the CDR3 is TGTGCCAGCAAAAATTCCGGCCCACCTTACGAGCAGTACTTC. Protein: CASKNSGPPYEQYF.

The chain is built from TRBV27 and TRBJ1-4, with D perhaps matching TRBD1 (6 bases). Per germline, CDR1 MNHEY and CDR2 SMNVEV (reference sequence). The CDR3 runs 16 residues. V was clipped by 7 bases and J by 7 bases, with 22 bases between them. The CDR3 reads CASKTLAGGSGEKLFF. The CDR3 coding sequence is TGTGCCAGCAAAACCCTCGCCGGGGGCTCAGGTGAAAAACTGTTTTTT.

This chain connects TRBV10-3 to TRBJ2-1; D possibly corresponds to TRBD2 (5 bases). This CDR3 is 11 amino acids long. Trimming took 10 bases from V and 5 from J, leaving 9 bases between them. Germline V gives CDR1 ENHRY, CDR2 SYGVKD. CDR3 DNA: TGTGCCACCGGGATAAACAATGAGCAGTTCTTC. As protein: CATGINNEQFF.

As DNA, the CDR3 is TGTGCCAGCATGAAGACTAGCAGGGCCAATGAGCAGTTCTTC. As protein: CASMKTSRANEQFF. The chain recombines TRBV2 with TRBJ2-1, with 7 bases that match TRBD2. The germline V gene has CDR1 SNHLY and CDR2 FYNNEI. Trimming at V came to 7 bases and at J to 6 bases, leaving 9 bases not matched to a gene. This CDR3 has 14 amino acids. The whole variable domain, filled in from reference TRBV2 and TRBJ2-1, reads EPEVTQTPSHQVTQMGQEVILRCVPISNHLYFYWYRQILGQKVEFLVSFYNNEISEKSEIFDDQFSVERPDGSNFTLKIRSTKLEDSAMYFCASMKTSRANEQFFGPGTRLTVL.

The chain carries TRBV27 and TRBJ1-1, with unresolved D. V shed 5 bases and J shed 0 bases, with 7 bases lying between them. This CDR3 comprises 13 residues. Germline CDR1 MNHEY, CDR2 SMNVEV (reference sequence). CDR3 in amino acids: CASSTTMNTEAFF. The CDR3 DNA reads as TGTGCCAGCAGTACCACCATGAACACTGAAGCTTTCTTT.

In nucleotides, the CDR3 is TGTGCCAGCTCACCAAGGGACACAGATACGCAGTATTTT. It is translated as CASSPRDTDTQYF. The chain employs TRBV18 and TRBJ2-3; no clear D. The V and J ends lost 2 bases and 2 bases respectively, with 5 bases between them. The CDR3 length is 13 residues. The germline V gene has CDR1 KGHSH and CDR2 LQKENI.

V is TRBV5-4 and J is TRBJ1-4, with D tentatively TRBD1 (5 bases). V was clipped by 4 bases and J by 2 bases, with 9 bases between them. The CDR3 spans 14 residues. Germline assignment: CDR1 SGHNT and CDR2 YYREEE (reference sequence). CDR3 nucleotides: TGTGCCAGCAGCAAGTGGGGCACTAATGAAAAACTGTTTTTT. Encoded protein: CASSKWGTNEKLFF.

The chain employs TRBV15 and TRBJ1-1, with D possibly TRBD1 on 6 matching bases. The germline V gene encodes CDR1 LNHNV and CDR2 YYDKDF (reference sequence). V was clipped by 5 bases and J by 5 bases, with 12 bases between them. This CDR3 has 13 residues. CDR3: CATSVQGRTEAFF. The CDR3 DNA reads as TGTGCCACCAGCGTACAGGGTAGGACTGAAGCTTTCTTT. Based on the CDR3 plus reference TRBV15 and TRBJ1-1, the full variable domain is DAMVIQNPRYQVTQFGKPVTLSCSQTLNHNVMYWYQQKSSQAPKLLFHYYDKDFNNEADTPDNFQSRRPNTSFCFLDIRSPGLGDTAMYLCATSVQGRTEAFFGQGTRLTVV.

This chain uses TRBV5-4 with TRBJ2-2, with TRBD2 as a possible D gene (5 bases). CDR1 SGHNT and CDR2 YYREEE come from the germline V gene (reference sequence). CDR3 size: 14 residues. V shed 4 bases and J shed 3 bases, with 10 bases lying between them. The DNA for the CDR3 is TGTGCCAGCAGCCCCCGGGATTACACCGGGGAGCTGTTTTTT. It is translated as CASSPRDYTGELFF.

The chain uses TRBV4-1 and TRBJ2-1, with D perhaps TRBD2 (6 bases). V was cut by 1 base and J by 9 bases, with 16 bases left in between. The CDR3 runs 15 residues. The V gene's germline CDR1 is MGHRA and CDR2 YSYEKL. This chain's CDR3 is CASSQGLGGLGEQFF. The CDR3 bases are TGCGCCAGCAGCCAAGGGTTGGGGGGTTTGGGTGAGCAGTTCTTC.